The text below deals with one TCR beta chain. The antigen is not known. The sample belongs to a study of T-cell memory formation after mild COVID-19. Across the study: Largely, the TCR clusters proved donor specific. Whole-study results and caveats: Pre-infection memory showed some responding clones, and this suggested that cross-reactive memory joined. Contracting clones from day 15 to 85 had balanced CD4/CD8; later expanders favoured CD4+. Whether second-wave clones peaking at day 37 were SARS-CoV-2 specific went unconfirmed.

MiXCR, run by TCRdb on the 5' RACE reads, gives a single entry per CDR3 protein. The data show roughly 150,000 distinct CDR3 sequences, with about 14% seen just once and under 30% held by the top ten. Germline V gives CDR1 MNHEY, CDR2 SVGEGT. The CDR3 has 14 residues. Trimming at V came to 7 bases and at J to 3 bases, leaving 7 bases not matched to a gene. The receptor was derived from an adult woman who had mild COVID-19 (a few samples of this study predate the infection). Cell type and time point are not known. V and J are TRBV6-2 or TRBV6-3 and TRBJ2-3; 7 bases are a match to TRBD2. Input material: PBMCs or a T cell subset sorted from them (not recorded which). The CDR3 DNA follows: TGTGCCAGCACTCCGGGACTAACAACAGATACGCAGTATTTT. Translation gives CASTPGLTTDTQYF.